These 27 T cell receptor beta chains came from one sample sequenced in a study of T cells after yellow fever vaccination. MiXCR, applied by TCRdb to the 5' RACE reads, yields one record per CDR3 protein. The data show under 200,000 distinct CDR3 sequences, 8% to 13% seen once. The source material was CD8+ T cells sorted from PBMCs, sampled 15 days after the yellow fever booster vaccination. Receptors were obtained from a man in his late teens or twenties who received the YFV17D yellow fever vaccine.

This clonotype was detected only a few times. This chain uses TRBV6-2 or TRBV6-3 with TRBJ1-4, with 9 bases fitting TRBD1. V was clipped by 4 bases and J by 7 bases; unmatched bases: 19. The germline V gene encodes CDR1 MNHEY and CDR2 SVGEGT. The length of the CDR3 is 19 residues. CDR3 residues: CASSFRTGTGRRYGEKLFF. The CDR3 DNA follows: TGTGCCAGCAGTTTCAGAACCGGGACAGGGCGGAGATACGGTGAAAAACTGTTTTTT.

This clonotype was counted ten times or more. The chain links TRBV12-3 or TRBV12-4 to TRBJ2-4; D remains unclear. This CDR3 is built from 17 residues. The V end was cut by 6 bases, the J end by 0 bases, with 18 bases between. The DNA of the CDR3 is TGTGCCAGCAGCCTTAACCTTGGATCCTTAGCCAAAAACATTCAGTACTTC. Protein product: CASSLNLGSLAKNIQYF.

This clonotype has a count of ten or more. This chain uses TRBV5-1 with TRBJ1-5; TRBD1 is a possible D gene (6 bases). Germline values: CDR1 SGHRS, CDR2 YFSETQ. Trimming cost V 1 base and J 1 base, with 6 bases left between them. This CDR3 comprises 14 residues. In DNA form, the CDR3 reads TGCGCCAGCAGCTTGACAGGGAGCAATCAGCCCCAGCATTTT. This sequence encodes CASSLTGSNQPQHF.

The J gene is TRBJ1-2, the V gene TRBV13; TRBD1 is a possible D gene (6 bases). The germline V gene encodes CDR1 PRHDT and CDR2 FYEKMQ (reference sequence). The CDR3 has 17 amino acids. Between the trimmed V and J ends, which lost 3 bases and 3 bases, there was a span of 20 bases. CDR3 in amino acids: CASSFLGQYGVDYGYTF. In nucleotides, the CDR3 is TGTGCCAGCAGCTTCCTAGGACAGTACGGGGTCGACTATGGCTACACCTTC. Complete variable domain (other parts from reference TRBV13 and TRBJ1-2): AAGVIQSPRHLIKEKRETATLKCYPIPRHDTVYWYQQGPGQDPQFLISFYEKMQSDKGSIPDRFSAQQFSDYHSELNMSSLELGDSALYFCASSFLGQYGVDYGYTFGSGTRLTVV.

A few counts support this clonotype. V is TRBV5-1 and J is TRBJ1-1; D unresolved. The CDR3 is 11 amino acids. V was clipped by 7 bases and J by 1 base, with 5 bases between them. Per germline, CDR1 SGHRS and CDR2 YFSETQ. The CDR3 region is CASLGNTEAFF. The CDR3 DNA is TGCGCCAGCCTCGGGAACACTGAAGCTTTCTTT.

The chain joins TRBV7-9 to TRBJ1-3; D not resolved. Germline V CDR1 and CDR2: SEHNR, FQNEAQ (reference sequence). The CDR3 contains 14 residues. The V gene lost 7 bases and the J gene lost 1 base, with 11 bases spanning the gap. CDR3 protein: CASTHEGSGNTIYF. The CDR3 DNA reads as TGTGCCAGCACCCATGAGGGATCTGGAAACACCATATATTTT.

This clonotype was observed a few times. The chain links TRBV11-2 to TRBJ2-4; 7 nucleotides align to TRBD2. The V and J ends lost 5 bases and 7 bases, in that order; junction bases with no gene match: 11. This CDR3 is built from 15 residues. The germline V gene has CDR1 SGHAT and CDR2 FQNNGV. CDR3 loop: CASSGGEGTGNIQYF. CDR3 nucleotide sequence: TGTGCCAGCAGCGGGGGGGAGGGAACTGGCAACATTCAGTACTTC.

V usage is TRBV10-3 and J usage is TRBJ2-7; 9 bases map to TRBD1. The germline gives CDR1 ENHRY, CDR2 SYGVKD. The trim removed 7 bases at V and 5 bases at J, leaving 15 bases unmatched. The CDR3 spans 16 residues. CDR3 sequence (DNA): TGTGCCATCATGAATCCGGGACAGGGTCGCGGAAACGAGCAGTACTTC. This sequence encodes CAIMNPGQGRGNEQYF.

This chain links TRBV6-1 with TRBJ1-5, with TRBD1 identical over 9 bases. V trimming: 6 bases; J trimming: 4 bases; junction bases outside the gene matches: 13. Germline-derived CDR1 and CDR2 are MNHNS and SASEGT. This CDR3 has 17 residues. CDR3 bases: TGTGCCAGCAGCTCGACCCCTGGACAGGGGCTAAATCAGCCCCAGCATTTT. It is translated as CASSSTPGQGLNQPQHF.

The chain recombines TRBV20-1 with TRBJ1-2; D is possibly TRBD1 (5 bases). Germline V gene data show CDR1 as DFQATT and CDR2 as SNEGSKA (reference sequence). The CDR3 spans 13 residues. Trimming removed 4 bases from V and 8 bases from J, with 17 bases in between. CDR3 bases: TGCAGTGCTACAGGGAGCCCTTGGCTGGGCTACACCTTC. Its translation: CSATGSPWLGYTF.

The chain employs TRBV13 and TRBJ2-4; D ambiguous. In germline, CDR1 is PRHDT, CDR2 FYEKMQ (reference sequence). CDR3 length equals 16 residues. Trimming left V 5 bases short and J 3 bases short, with 17 bases between. CDR3 sequence reads: CASSPTGSLSKNIQYF. CDR3 DNA: TGTGCCAGCAGCCCCACCGGGTCTTTAAGCAAAAACATTCAGTACTTC. The whole variable domain, filled in from reference TRBV13 and TRBJ2-4, reads AAGVIQSPRHLIKEKRETATLKCYPIPRHDTVYWYQQGPGQDPQFLISFYEKMQSDKGSIPDRFSAQQFSDYHSELNMSSLELGDSALYFCASSPTGSLSKNIQYFGAGTRLSVL.

This clonotype was detected a few times. CDR3 sequence reads: CASSLPGEFYGYTF. Here the CDR3 DNA reads TGTGCCAGCAGCTTACCAGGGGAATTCTATGGCTACACCTTC. This chain connects TRBV7-2 to TRBJ1-2, with a tentative D call TRBD1 (6 bases). The germline CDR1 and CDR2 sequences are SGHTA and FQGNSA. This CDR3 is 14 amino acids long. V lost 2 bases and J 4 bases, leaving 11 bases between the germline ends.

This clonotype has a count of ten or more. This chain joins TRBV3-1 and TRBJ2-4; D might be TRBD2 (7 bases). The CDR3 length is 17 residues. Per germline, CDR1 LGHDT and CDR2 YNNKEL (reference sequence). The V end was cut by 5 bases, the J end by 5 bases, with 22 bases between. The CDR3 region has the DNA TGTGCCAGCAGCATGACCCCGAGGCGGGGGCGAGAAAACATTCAGTACTTC. Protein: CASSMTPRRGRENIQYF.

This clonotype occurred a few times. The DNA for the CDR3 is TGTGCCAGCAGCTTAGACTCGGCGGGGAACTCCTACAATGAGCAGTTCTTC. Translation gives CASSLDSAGNSYNEQFF. The V call is TRBV7-9, the J call TRBJ2-1, with D perhaps TRBD2 (6 bases). Trimming pared 1 base from V and 0 bases from J, leaving 13 bases between. The germline V gene encodes CDR1 SEHNR and CDR2 FQNEAQ (reference sequence). The CDR3 totals 17 residues.

The chain uses TRBV14 and TRBJ1-2; D is possibly TRBD1 (5 bases). The CDR3 is 12 amino acids. The V end lost 1 base, the J end lost 7 bases, and 7 bases lay between the germline ends. From germline, CDR1 is SGHDN and CDR2 FVKESK. The CDR3 loop reads CASSQGQFGYTF. CDR3 sequence (DNA): TGTGCCAGCAGCCAAGGACAGTTTGGCTACACCTTC.

This clonotype appeared many times. The V and J genes are TRBV15 and TRBJ1-3; D not resolved. The ends were cut back, 0 bases at V and 0 bases at J, with 6 bases in the middle. CDR1 LNHNV and CDR2 YYDKDF come from the germline V gene (reference sequence). The CDR3 is 15 residues long. The DNA of the CDR3 is TGTGCCACCAGCAGAGAGGGATCCTCTGGAAACACCATATATTTT. Protein sequence: CATSREGSSGNTIYF.

This chain uses TRBV4-3 with TRBJ2-2, with 9 bases identical to TRBD2. V trimming: 0 bases; J trimming: 5 bases; junction bases outside the gene matches: 4. CDR3 length: 16 amino acids. Germline V gene lookup returns CDR1 LGHNA and CDR2 YSLEER. The CDR3 sequence: CASSQDSGGNTGELFF. CDR3 bases: TGCGCCAGCAGCCAAGATAGCGGGGGTAATACCGGGGAGCTGTTTTTT.

This chain joins TRBV2 and TRBJ1-6; D not certain. Trimming cost V 6 bases and J 0 bases, with 12 bases left between them. CDR3 length equals 16 residues. Germline-derived CDR1 and CDR2 are SNHLY and FYNNEI. The chain's CDR3 is CASRVGSSSYNSPLHF. The CDR3, as DNA: TGTGCCAGCAGGGTCGGCTCCAGCTCCTATAATTCACCCCTCCACTTT.

This clonotype occurred a few times. The rearrangement joins TRBV6-1 to TRBJ2-7; 7 bases match TRBD1. From germline, CDR1 is MNHNS and CDR2 SASEGT. The CDR3 length is 16 residues. After removal of 0 bases from V and 2 bases from J, the junction contained 7 bases not matched to a gene. The CDR3 DNA reads as TGTGCCAGCAGTGAAGCGAGAGGGGGCCGGACCTACGAGCAGTACTTC. As protein: CASSEARGGRTYEQYF.

This clonotype was counted at least ten times. The chain combines TRBV5-1 with TRBJ2-7, with TRBD1 matching 8 bases. V gave up 4 bases and J gave up 4 bases; unmatched junction bases: 10. CDR1 is SGHRS, CDR2 YFSETQ, per germline. This CDR3 has 15 amino acids. The CDR3 loop is CASSLGQGRVYEQYF. CDR3 in DNA: TGCGCCAGCAGCCTAGGACAGGGAAGAGTTTACGAGCAGTACTTC.

This clonotype was counted between two and nine times. This chain connects TRBV21-1 to TRBJ1-4; TRBD1 is the table's D call, not checked against the DNA. TRBV21-1 is annotated as a pseudogene. The CDR3 covers 14 residues. The CDR3 DNA is TGTGCCAGCAGCAAAGGTTACAGGAATGAAAAACTGTTTTTT. Translated: CASSKGYRNEKLFF.

This clonotype was seen a handful of times. CDR3 nucleotide sequence: TGTGCCAGCAGTTTCCAGGGGACGAACACCGGGGAGCTGTTTTTT. Its translation is CASSFQGTNTGELFF. The J gene is TRBJ2-2, the V gene TRBV28, with D possibly TRBD1 on 6 matching bases. Trimming cost V 3 bases and J 0 bases, with 8 bases left between them. The CDR3 is made up of 15 amino acids. Germline V gene data show CDR1 as MDHEN and CDR2 as SYDVKM.

There are a few counts of this clonotype. The V and J genes are TRBV27 and TRBJ2-7; TRBD1 might be the D (6 bases). V was shortened by 3 bases and J by 3 bases, with 15 bases between the two germline ends. The CDR3 is made up of 15 amino acids. From germline, CDR1 is MNHEY and CDR2 SMNVEV (reference sequence). In DNA form, the CDR3 reads TGTGCCAGCAGTTTTGGGGGCCCTGGGAGCTACGAGCAGTACGTC. Amino acids: CASSFGGPGSYEQYV.

This clonotype was counted between two and nine times. The chain recombines TRBV6-5 with TRBJ2-2; a possible D gene is TRBD1 (7 bases). CDR1 MNHEY and CDR2 SVGAGI come from the germline V gene. This CDR3 contains 15 residues. Trimming cost V 2 bases and J 2 bases, with 9 bases left between them. CDR3 DNA sequence: TGTGCCAGCAGTTACGGAGGGGGCAACACCGGGGAGCTGTTTTTT. Encoded protein: CASSYGGGNTGELFF.

This clonotype was picked up many times. The chain joins TRBV4-1 to TRBJ2-4; no clear D gene. V lost 3 bases to trimming and J lost 2 bases, with 11 bases between them. CDR1 and CDR2 (germline): MGHRA, YSYEKL. The CDR3 runs to 15 residues. CDR3 protein: CASSQSRLSKNIQYF. CDR3 in DNA: TGCGCCAGCAGCCAGTCCAGGTTGTCCAAAAACATTCAGTACTTC.

J is TRBJ2-1 and V is TRBV7-2; 12 nucleotides agree with TRBD2. This CDR3 is 16 amino acids long. Germline V lookup: CDR1 SGHTA, CDR2 FQGNSA. V dropped 5 bases and J dropped 5; count of bases not matched to a gene: 7. CDR3 amino acids: CASSPGLAGNHNEQFF. CDR3 nucleotide sequence: TGTGCCAGCAGCCCCGGACTAGCGGGGAACCACAATGAGCAGTTCTTC.

This clonotype turned up a few times. The chain employs TRBV9 and TRBJ2-1; 9 nucleotides line up with TRBD2. CDR3 length: 15 amino acids. V gave up 4 bases and J gave up 2 bases; unmatched junction bases: 4. The germline gives CDR1 SGDLS, CDR2 YYNGEE. The CDR3 loop is CASSSRGGTYNEQFF. CDR3 nucleotides: TGTGCCAGCAGCTCGCGGGGGGGCACCTACAATGAGCAGTTCTTC.